This is a list of T cell receptor beta chains from one sample in a study of blood T cell repertoires in COVID-19. Using immunoSEQ multiplex PCR, the repertoire was profiled, and TCRdb retains in-frame clones only, with some absent. This repertoire shows over 350,000 clones, more than 75% found once; its top ten account for roughly a tenth. The material sequenced was PBMCs or T cells enriched from blood (not recorded which). The receptors derive from a woman aged 50 to 60 who had recovered from COVID-19. The CDR3 runs from the conserved cysteine through the conserved F or W. D genes are given only for firm matches. Clone size, where shown, is once, few, many, or a class for clones that have expanded.

cdr3_aa clone_size d_call v_call
CASSLGRGRSILNEQFF . TRBD2 TRBV28
CASSLVGSTYSYEQYF . . TRBV7-8
CASSGALGASLHF once . TRBV6-4
CASSEMGQGVHEQYF . TRBD1 TRBV2
CASSVRAGNEQYF . . TRBV9
CAWSEGGGAGYTF . . TRBV30
CASSQDRAMNTEAFF . . TRBV4-3
CSVGRGGYGYTF . . TRBV29-1
CASSLGGVHEQYF . TRBD2 TRBV7-3
CASSLGPRRVEQYF . . TRBV7-2
CASSPSMNTEAFF once . TRBV14
CASIRTGTTLGNTIYF . . TRBV6-6
CASSQLPGQGGNEQFF . TRBD1 TRBV14
CASSLQGTLNTEAFF . TRBD1 TRBV3-1/TRBV3-2
CASRPFPGTGGGTGELFF . TRBD1 TRBV27
CAISEFLGPGTDQPQHF . . TRBV10-3
CASSLWDRGETEAFF . TRBD1 TRBV5-5
CASSFDFLSDIQYF once . TRBV11-2
CASSTRTMNTEAFF once . TRBV27
CASSPHPGQGANEQYF . TRBD1 TRBV3-1/TRBV3-2
CASSPRRRNTEAFF . . TRBV7-2
CASKYSNQPQHF . . TRBV6-5
CASSHWSGTEAFF . . TRBV14
CAWTTSGGAGDTQYF . TRBD2 TRBV30
CASSWGLAKNIQYF . . TRBV5-6
CASSQEVQLATTGELFF . . TRBV4-2
CASSSSPAYTEAFF . . TRBV27
CASSHQPLAKNIQYF . . TRBV6-5
CASSPPADYEQYF . . TRBV11-2
CASSQNLRQVNYGYTF . . TRBV4-2
CASSQDLGIGEQFF . . TRBV4-3
CASSVGRVPTEAFF few . TRBV19
CASSFGTGGITYNSPLHF . . TRBV27
CASSLAGLRDEQFF few TRBD2 TRBV7-2
CASSHRGLDTQYF . TRBD1 TRBV7-6
CATTGAGNQPQHF . TRBD1 TRBV6-6
CASSQEWMQGGYEKLFF . . TRBV4-1